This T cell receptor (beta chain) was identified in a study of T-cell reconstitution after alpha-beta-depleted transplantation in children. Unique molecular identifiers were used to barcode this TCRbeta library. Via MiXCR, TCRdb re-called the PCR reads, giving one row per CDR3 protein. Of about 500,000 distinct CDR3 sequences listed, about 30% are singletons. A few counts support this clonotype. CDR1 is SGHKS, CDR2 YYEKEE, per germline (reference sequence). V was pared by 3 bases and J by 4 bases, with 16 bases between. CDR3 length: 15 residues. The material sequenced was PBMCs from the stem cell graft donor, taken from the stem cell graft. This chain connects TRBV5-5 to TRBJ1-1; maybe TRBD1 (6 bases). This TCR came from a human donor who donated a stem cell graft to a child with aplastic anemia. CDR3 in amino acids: CASSYSQGIGTEAFF. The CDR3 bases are TGTGCCAGCAGCTACTCTCAGGGGATTGGCACTGAAGCTTTCTTT.